These 23 T cell receptor beta chains originate from one sample sequenced in a study of T cell responses to AZD1222 COVID-19 vaccine. The table came from immunoSEQ multiplex PCR; TCRdb's copy has only in-frame clones and leaves some out. The sample includes about 150,000 clones, about 90% of them seen just once. The material sequenced was peripheral blood, taken 28 days after the second AZD1222 dose. These receptors came from an adult who received the AZD1222 COVID-19 vaccine.

This rearrangement joins TRBV10-3 to TRBJ1-6; TRBD1 matches 9 bases. The length of the CDR3 is 18 residues. Germline CDR1 and CDR2: ENHRY and SYGVKD. The trim removed 0 bases at V and 6 bases at J, leaving 9 bases unmatched. The CDR3 DNA reads as TGTGCCATCAGTGAGTCCTACCCGGGACAGGGTCGTAATTCACCCCTCCACTTT. Translation gives CAISESYPGQGRNSPLHF.

This chain uses TRBV6-1 with TRBJ1-4, with TRBD1 as a possible D gene (6 bases). Germline CDR1 reads MNHNS; CDR2 reads SASEGT. The length of the CDR3 is 16 residues. V lost 5 bases and J 1 base, leaving 14 bases between the germline ends. The CDR3 here is CASSKDLQGTNEKLFF. CDR3 in DNA: TGTGCCAGCAGTAAAGATTTACAGGGAACTAATGAAAAACTGTTTTTT.

V is TRBV2 and J is TRBJ2-2; D is perhaps TRBD2 (7 bases). The CDR3 runs to 18 residues. V was pared by 6 bases and J by 2 bases, with 22 bases between. Germline V gene lookup returns CDR1 SNHLY and CDR2 FYNNEI. CDR3 bases: TGTGCCAGCAGCCAATACGGGGGCGGGAGTACTAACACCGGGGAGCTGTTTTTT. It yields the protein CASSQYGGGSTNTGELFF.

The chain links TRBV7-9 to TRBJ2-7; 7 nucleotides match TRBD2. The CDR3 runs to 16 residues. V lost 5 bases, J lost 3 bases, and 13 bases stayed unmatched. Per the germline V gene, CDR1 is SEHNR and CDR2 is FQNEAQ (reference sequence). For the CDR3, the DNA is TGTGCCAGCAGCCGCACTATGGGGGGGTTGGTCTACGAGCAGTACTTC. It is translated as CASSRTMGGLVYEQYF.

The chain is built from TRBV28 and TRBJ2-2; either TRBD1 or TRBD2 may supply D (6 bases each). V was trimmed by 10 bases and J by 7 bases, leaving 16 bases between them. CDR1 and CDR2 from the germline V gene are MDHEN and SYDVKM. This CDR3 has 13 residues. The DNA for the CDR3 is TGTGCCACCTCGGGGGCCAGCATCGGGGAGCTGTTTTTT. It codes for CATSGASIGELFF. The whole variable domain, filled in from reference TRBV28 and TRBJ2-2, reads DVKVTQSSRYLVKRTGEKVFLECVQDMDHENMFWYRQDPGLGLRLIYFSYDVKMKEKGDIPEGYSVSREKKERFSLILESASTNQTSMYLCATSGASIGELFFGEGSRLTVL.

The V call is TRBV30, the J call TRBJ1-5; 7 bases are a match to TRBD1. The CDR3 is 14 amino acids. Germline V gene sequence: CDR1 GTSNPN, CDR2 SVGIG (reference sequence). Trimming took 5 bases from V and 3 from J; bases not matched to a gene: 7. The CDR3 region is CAWAQGGSNQPQHF. The CDR3, as DNA: TGTGCCTGGGCCCAGGGGGGGTCCAATCAGCCCCAGCATTTT.

The chain combines TRBV20-1 with TRBJ1-1, with D hard to call. V was cut by 5 bases and J by 5 bases, with 9 bases left in between. The CDR3 contains 11 residues. Germline V gene data show CDR1 as DFQATT and CDR2 as SNEGSKA (reference sequence). The CDR3 sequence: CSAAPWTEAFF. In nucleotides, the CDR3 is TGCAGTGCTGCGCCTTGGACTGAAGCTTTCTTT.

The chain has TRBV6-1 and TRBJ2-1; 7 positions agree with TRBD2. CDR1 is MNHNS, CDR2 SASEGT, per germline. The CDR3 loop spans 14 amino acids. The trim removed 2 bases at V and 4 bases at J, leaving 2 bases unmatched. The CDR3 bases are TGTGCCAGCAGTGAAACGGGAGGTTACAATGAGCAGTTCTTC. This codes for CASSETGGYNEQFF.

The chain recombines TRBV11-2 with TRBJ2-7; unclear D gene. In germline, CDR1 is SGHAT, CDR2 FQNNGV. Trimming took 4 bases from V and 1 from J, leaving 8 bases between them. This CDR3 spans 13 amino acids. The chain's CDR3 is CASSSPGSYEQYF. DNA for the CDR3: TGTGCCAGCAGCTCCCCCGGATCCTACGAGCAGTACTTC.

The chain has TRBV11-3 and TRBJ2-7, with 7 bases fitting TRBD1. The CDR3 covers 14 residues. Per the germline V gene, CDR1 is SGHNT and CDR2 is YENEEA. V shed 1 base, J shed 3 bases, and the junction held 3 bases outside the gene matches. As DNA, the CDR3 is TGTGCCAGCAGCTTAGCGGCAGGGGGCTACGAGCAGTACTTC. Translated, it gives CASSLAAGGYEQYF.

This clone was detected only a few times. The V gene is TRBV5-8, the J gene TRBJ1-2, with a weak D call TRBD1 (6 bases). CDR3 length equals 18 residues. CDR1 and CDR2 from the germline V gene are SGHTS and YDEGEE. Trimming shortened V by 4 bases and J by 4 bases, and 26 bases separated the two germline ends. CDR3 coding DNA: TGTGCCAGCAGCCCTGTAGGGACTGGACAGAGTCCCATCTATGGCTACACCTTC. It codes for CASSPVGTGQSPIYGYTF.

The chain employs TRBV28 and TRBJ2-1; 8 bases are shared with TRBD2. Per germline, CDR1 MDHEN and CDR2 SYDVKM. Losses at the gene ends were 3 bases for V and 6 bases for J; bases not matched to a gene: 7. The CDR3 totals 15 residues. The CDR3 spells CASSLGTRLPNEQFF. The CDR3 DNA follows: TGTGCCAGCAGTTTGGGGACTAGACTTCCCAATGAGCAGTTCTTC.

The chain employs TRBV11-2 and TRBJ2-7, with 8 bases lining up with TRBD2. V lost 4 bases to trimming and J lost 9 bases; unmatched junction nucleotides: 11. The germline gives CDR1 SGHAT, CDR2 FQNNGV. This CDR3 region has 14 residues. The CDR3 region has the DNA TGTGCCAGCAGCTCAGTGCCCGGACTAGCCGGGCAGTACTTC. This codes for CASSSVPGLAGQYF.

V is TRBV28 and J is TRBJ2-7; 14 bases fit TRBD2. The CDR3 loop spans 17 amino acids. Germline loops: CDR1 MDHEN, CDR2 SYDVKM. J was trimmed by 2 bases and V by 6 bases; bases with no gene match: 9. The CDR3 loop is CASSSGTSGSFTYEQYF. In DNA form, the CDR3 reads TGTGCCAGCAGCTCCGGGACTAGCGGGAGCTTTACCTACGAGCAGTACTTC.

This chain uses TRBV5-1 with TRBJ1-2; 8 nucleotides line up with TRBD1. This CDR3 comprises 14 residues. The J segment lost 1 base and the V segment lost 4 bases, leaving 3 bases of the junction unmatched. Germline loops: CDR1 SGHRS, CDR2 YFSETQ. The CDR3: CASSRTGSNYGYTF. The DNA of the CDR3 is TGCGCCAGCAGCAGGACAGGGAGTAACTATGGCTACACCTTC. Full variable domain (rest looked up from reference TRBV5-1 and TRBJ1-2): KAGVTQTPRYLIKTRGQQVTLSCSPISGHRSVSWYQQTPGQGLQFLFEYFSETQRNKGNFPGRFSGRQFSNSRSEMNVSTLELGDSALYLCASSRTGSNYGYTFGSGTRLTVV.

The chain joins TRBV19 to TRBJ2-7, with D perhaps given as TRBD1 or TRBD2 (5 bases each). CDR3 size: 18 residues. Trimming took 6 bases from V and 1 from J, leaving 25 bases between them. Per germline, CDR1 LNHDA and CDR2 SQIVND (reference sequence). The CDR3 here is CASSQSGLNIGGSYEQYF. CDR3 nucleotides: TGTGCCAGTAGCCAGTCGGGGCTAAACATCGGAGGATCCTACGAGCAGTACTTC.

This clone was seen a handful of times. The rearrangement links TRBV5-6 to TRBJ1-1; the D gene is possibly TRBD1 (6 bases). Trimming removed 4 bases from V and 6 bases from J, with 22 bases in between. The CDR3 contains 16 residues. Germline V lookup: CDR1 SGHDT, CDR2 YYEEEE. For the CDR3, the DNA is TGTGCCAGCAGCCCGGGAACAGGGTCGGGGTTCGCTGAAGCTTTCTTT. Residues: CASSPGTGSGFAEAFF.

The chain uses TRBV3-1 (or the pseudogene TRBV3-2) and TRBJ2-7, with 14 bases lining up with TRBD2. The V gene end was trimmed by 4 bases and the J gene end by 5 bases; junction bases not matched to a gene: 4. The CDR3 has 15 amino acids. Germline values: CDR1 LGHDT, CDR2 YNNKEL (reference sequence). The CDR3 DNA sequence: TGTGCCAGCAGCCCCGGGACTAGCGGGAGAGACGAGCAGTACTTC. It codes for CASSPGTSGRDEQYF.

The chain couples TRBV29-1 to TRBJ1-3, with 7 bases matching TRBD1. The CDR3 loop spans 16 amino acids. Germline CDR1 is SQVTM and CDR2 is ANQGSEA. CDR3 bases: TGCCGACAGGGTAGATTTGGGTTCGAACTTGGAAACACCATATATTTT. Protein: CRQGRFGFELGNTIYF.

The table lists this clone with a count of one. One end of the junction is discordant with germline, which a read error may explain. The chain has TRBV7-7 and TRBJ2-7, with D perhaps TRBD2 (6 bases). Germline CDR1 reads SSHAT; CDR2 reads FNYEAQ (reference sequence). The CDR3 loop spans 13 amino acids. CDR3 nucleotides: TGTGCTAGCAGCTCCGACCGGGACTCCGAGCAGTACTTC. Amino acids: CASSSDRDSEQYF.

The chain is built from TRBV6-2 or TRBV6-3 and TRBJ2-7, with D hard to call. The CDR3 consists of 12 residues. Germline CDR1 MNHEY, CDR2 SVGEGT. The germline V and J ends were trimmed by 3 bases and 3 bases, with 6 bases remaining between them. CDR3 loop: CASSYPDYEQYF. Here the CDR3 DNA reads TGTGCCAGCAGTTATCCCGACTACGAGCAGTACTTC.

The table lists this clone with a few counts. The rearrangement uses TRBV5-4 and TRBJ2-5; D perhaps matches TRBD2 (7 bases). This CDR3 has 15 amino acids. V was shortened by 4 bases and J by 5 bases, with 18 bases between the two germline ends. Germline V gives CDR1 SGHNT, CDR2 YYREEE (reference sequence). In DNA form, the CDR3 reads TGTGCCAGCAGCCCCAACGGGGGGCGAACGGAGACCCAGTACTTC. Residues: CASSPNGGRTETQYF.

The chain uses TRBV7-8 and TRBJ1-2; 10 nucleotides match TRBD1. The germline gives CDR1 SGHVS, CDR2 FQNEAQ. This CDR3 has 16 amino acids. V lost 1 base, J lost 7 bases, and 9 bases stayed unmatched. The CDR3 region is CASSLGSAGTGAGYTF. CDR3 DNA: TGTGCCAGCAGCTTAGGTTCCGCGGGGACAGGGGCTGGCTACACCTTC.